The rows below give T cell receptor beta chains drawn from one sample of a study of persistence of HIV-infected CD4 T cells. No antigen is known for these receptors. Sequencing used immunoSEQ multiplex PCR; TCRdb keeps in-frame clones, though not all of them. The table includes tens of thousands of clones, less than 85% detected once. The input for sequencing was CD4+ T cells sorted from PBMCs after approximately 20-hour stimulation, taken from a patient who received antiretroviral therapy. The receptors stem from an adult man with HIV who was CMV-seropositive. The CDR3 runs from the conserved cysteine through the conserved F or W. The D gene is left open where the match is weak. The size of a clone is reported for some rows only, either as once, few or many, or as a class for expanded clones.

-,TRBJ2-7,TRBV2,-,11,CASSQTYEQYF,TGTGCCAGCAGCCAAACCTACGAGCAGTACTTC
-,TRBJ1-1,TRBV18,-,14,CASSPMGGSTEAFF,TGTGCCAGCTCACCGATGGGGGGCAGCACTGAAGCTTTCTTT
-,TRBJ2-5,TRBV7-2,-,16,CASSLGLAASQETQYF,TGTGCCAGCAGCTTAGGGTTAGCAGCGAGCCAAGAGACCCAGTACTTC
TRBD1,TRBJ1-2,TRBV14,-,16,CASSQVRGPSNYGYTF,TGTGCCAGCAGCCAAGTCAGGGGGCCTTCTAACTATGGCTACACCTTC
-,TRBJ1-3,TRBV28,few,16,CASSLLASGSGNTIYF,TGTGCCAGCAGTTTATTAGCGTCTGGCTCTGGAAACACCATATATTTT
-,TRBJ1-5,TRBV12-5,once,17,CASGLVRGYDSDQPQHF,TGTGCTAGTGGTTTGGTACGTGGATACGACAGTGATCAGCCCCAGCATTTT
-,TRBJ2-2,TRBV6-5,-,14,CASKTTPNTGELFF,TGTGCCAGCAAAACGACTCCGAACACCGGGGAGCTGTTTTTT
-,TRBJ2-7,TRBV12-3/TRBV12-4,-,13,CASSFGPAYEQYF,TGTGCCAGCAGTTTTGGTCCAGCCTACGAGCAGTACTTC
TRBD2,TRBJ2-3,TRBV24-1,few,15,CATRGGRGRTDTQYF,TGTGCCACCAGGGGAGGGCGGGGGAGGACAGATACGCAGTATTTT
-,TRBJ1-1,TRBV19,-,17,CASSMFGVGPGGAEAFF,TGTGCCAGTAGTATGTTTGGCGTCGGCCCGGGAGGCGCTGAAGCTTTCTTT
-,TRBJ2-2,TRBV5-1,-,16,CASSPRYGPDTGELFF,TGCGCCAGCAGTCCCCGGTATGGGCCTGACACCGGGGAGCTGTTTTTT
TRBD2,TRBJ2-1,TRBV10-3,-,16,CAISSPGLAGYNEQFF,TGTGCCATCAGTAGCCCGGGACTAGCAGGCTACAATGAGCAGTTCTTC
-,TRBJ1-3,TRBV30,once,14,CAWSVSASGNTIYF,TGTGCCTGGAGTGTTTCTGCCTCTGGAAACACCATATATTTT
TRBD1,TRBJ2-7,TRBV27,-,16,CASSRTGQGFSYEQYF,TGTGCCAGCAGTAGGACGGGACAGGGGTTCTCCTACGAGCAGTACTTC
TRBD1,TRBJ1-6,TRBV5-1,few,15,CASSVDRAYNSPLHF,TGCGCCAGCAGCGTGGACAGGGCCTATAATTCACCCCTCCACTTT
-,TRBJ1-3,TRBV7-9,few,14,CASSLRGQGNTIYF,TGTGCCAGCAGCTTAAGAGGCCAGGGGAACACCATATATTTT
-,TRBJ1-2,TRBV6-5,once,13,CASSSRGRFGYTF,TGTGCCAGCAGTTCCAGGGGTCGATTTGGCTACACCTTC
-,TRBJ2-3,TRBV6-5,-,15,CASSVQVGPHSTQYF,TGTGCCAGCAGCGTACAGGTCGGCCCTCACTCGACGCAGTATTTT
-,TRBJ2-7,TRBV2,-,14,CASGADRSTYEQYF,TGTGCCAGCGGGGCAGACAGGAGCACCTACGAGCAGTACTTC
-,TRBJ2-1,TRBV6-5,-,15,CASSYDQGIYNEQFF,TGTGCCAGCAGTTACGATCAGGGGATCTACAATGAGCAGTTCTTC
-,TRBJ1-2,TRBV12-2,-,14,CASPLPRRNYGYTF,TGTGCAAGTCCGCTTCCTCGACGGAACTATGGCTACACCTTC
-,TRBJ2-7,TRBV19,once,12,CASSIGGYEQYF,TGTGCCAGTAGTATTGGGGGCTACGAGCAGTACTTC
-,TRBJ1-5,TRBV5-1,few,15,CASSLGGASNQPQHF,TGCGCCAGCAGCTTGGGAGGGGCGAGCAATCAGCCCCAGCATTTT
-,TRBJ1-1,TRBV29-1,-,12,CSVGTPNTEAFF,TGCAGCGTGGGGACCCCGAACACTGAAGCTTTCTTT
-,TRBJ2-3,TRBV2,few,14,CASKAGASTDTQYF,TGTGCCAGCAAGGCGGGGGCTAGCACAGATACGCAGTATTTT
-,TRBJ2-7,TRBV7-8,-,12,CASSLSGGEQYF,TGTGCCAGCAGCTTAAGCGGTGGGGAGCAGTACTTC
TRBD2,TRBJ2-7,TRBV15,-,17,CATSRALSGTPSGEQYF,TGTGCCACCAGCAGAGCTCTGAGCGGGACTCCGAGTGGGGAGCAGTACTTC
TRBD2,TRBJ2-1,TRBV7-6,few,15,CASSLVAGRYNEQFF,TGTGCCAGCAGTTTAGTAGCGGGGAGGTACAATGAGCAGTTCTTC
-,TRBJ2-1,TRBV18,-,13,CASSPRPLNEQFF,TGTGCCAGCTCACCACGTCCTCTCAATGAGCAGTTCTTC
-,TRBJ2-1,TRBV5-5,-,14,CASTYSTEYNEQFF,TGTGCCAGCACTTATTCGACTGAGTACAATGAGCAGTTCTTC
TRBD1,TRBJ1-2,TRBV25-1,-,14,CASSGGQGQSGYTF,TGTGCCAGCAGTGGGGGACAGGGACAGAGTGGCTACACCTTC
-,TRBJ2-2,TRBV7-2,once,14,CASSSPYYTGELFF,TGTGCCAGCAGCTCCCCTTACTACACCGGGGAGCTGTTTTTT
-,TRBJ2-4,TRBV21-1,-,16,CASRKQGREAKNIQYF,TGTGCCAGCAGAAAACAGGGGAGGGAAGCCAAAAACATTCAGTACTTC
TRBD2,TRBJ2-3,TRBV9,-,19,CASSVGGLAGAGRTDTQYF,TGTGCCAGCAGCGTAGGGGGGCTAGCGGGGGCCGGCCGCACAGATACGCAGTATTTT
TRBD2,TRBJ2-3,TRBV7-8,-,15,CASSRGAGGPDTQYF,TGTGCCAGCAGCCGAGGGGCGGGGGGGCCTGATACGCAGTATTTT
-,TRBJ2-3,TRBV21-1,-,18,CASSKERRGRDRVDTQYF,TGTGCCAGCAGCAAAGAAAGAAGAGGGCGGGACAGGGTAGATACGCAGTATTTT
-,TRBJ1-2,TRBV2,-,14,CASGSSYSRDGYTF,TGTGCCAGCGGCTCCAGCTACTCTCGGGATGGCTACACCTTC
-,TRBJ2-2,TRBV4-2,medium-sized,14,CASSQQYTTGELFF,TGTGCCAGCAGCCAACAGTACACAACCGGGGAGCTGTTTTTT
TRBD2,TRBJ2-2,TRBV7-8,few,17,CASSLAASGVNTGELFF,TGTGCCAGCAGCTTAGCGGCTAGCGGGGTTAACACCGGGGAGCTGTTTTTT
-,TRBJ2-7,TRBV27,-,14,CASSLTPGGYEQYF,TGTGCCAGCAGTTTAACCCCCGGAGGGTACGAGCAGTACTTC
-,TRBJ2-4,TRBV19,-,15,CASSLSAQPKNIQYF,TGTGCCAGTAGTCTATCAGCCCAACCCAAAAACATTCAGTACTTC
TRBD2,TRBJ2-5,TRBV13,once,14,CASSSGLAGETQYF,TGTGCCAGCAGCTCCGGGCTAGCGGGAGAGACCCAGTACTTC
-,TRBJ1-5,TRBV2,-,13,CASILDRNQPQHF,TGTGCCAGCATACTCGACAGAAATCAGCCCCAGCATTTT
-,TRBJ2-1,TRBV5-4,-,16,CASSFLVRTSYNEQFF,TGTGCCAGCAGCTTTCTTGTCAGAACCTCCTACAATGAGCAGTTCTTC
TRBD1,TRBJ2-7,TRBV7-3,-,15,CASSPGTGGMGEQYF,TGTGCCAGCAGCCCCGGGACAGGGGGTATGGGCGAGCAGTACTTC
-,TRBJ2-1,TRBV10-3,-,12,CAISEVTNEQFF,TGTGCCATCAGTGAAGTCACAAATGAGCAGTTCTTC
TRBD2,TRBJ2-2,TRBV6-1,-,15,CASRPGGTNTGELFF,TGTGCCAGCAGGCCGGGGGGAACTAACACCGGGGAGCTGTTTTTT
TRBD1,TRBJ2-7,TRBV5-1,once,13,CASRRQGAYEQYF,TGCGCCAGTAGACGACAGGGGGCCTACGAGCAGTACTTC
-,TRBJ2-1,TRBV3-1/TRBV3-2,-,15,CASSQMWGGYNEQFF,TGTGCCAGCAGCCAGATGTGGGGCGGTTACAATGAGCAGTTCTTC
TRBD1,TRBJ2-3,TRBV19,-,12,CASSNLGQVVYF,TGTGCCAGTAGTAACTTGGGACAGGTAGTGTATTTT